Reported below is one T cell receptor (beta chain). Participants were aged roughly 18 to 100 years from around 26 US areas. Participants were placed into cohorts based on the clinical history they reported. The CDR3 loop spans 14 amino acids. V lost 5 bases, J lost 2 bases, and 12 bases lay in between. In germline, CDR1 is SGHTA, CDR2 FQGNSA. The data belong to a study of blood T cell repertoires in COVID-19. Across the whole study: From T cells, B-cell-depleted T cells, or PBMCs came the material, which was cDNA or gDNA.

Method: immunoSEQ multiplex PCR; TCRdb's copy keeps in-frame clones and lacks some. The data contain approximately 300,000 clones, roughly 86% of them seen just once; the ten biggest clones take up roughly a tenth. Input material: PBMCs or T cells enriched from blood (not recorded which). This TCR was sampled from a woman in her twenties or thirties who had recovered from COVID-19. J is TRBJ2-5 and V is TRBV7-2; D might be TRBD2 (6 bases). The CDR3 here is CASSRWGLQETQYF. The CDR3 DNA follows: TGTGCCAGCAGCCGCTGGGGACTTCAAGAGACCCAGTACTTC.